This T cell receptor beta chain was recovered during a study of cytotoxic CD8 clonotypes in ibrutinib-treated CLL. Across the study: Specimens for response were gathered following a median roughly 13 months of therapy, spanning 6 to 36. There were, on average, roughly 260,000 productive templates and tens of thousands of productive rearrangements per sample.

T cells were sequenced at a targeted depth of 1 in 200,000 to 1 in 1 million. Data came from immunoSEQ multiplex PCR; TCRdb stores just in-frame clones and leaves some out. The sample includes over 70,000 clones, roughly 83% of them seen just once. This clone was recorded a few times. Its antigen is not known. Points from the study as a whole: While tracking circulating CD8+ T-cell counts, baseline clonality exceeded that of age-matched healthy donors.

The clonotype was recovered from a human donor with chronic lymphocytic leukemia. The sequencing used PBMCs, collected after 12 months of ibrutinib treatment.

The CDR3 DNA follows: TGCGCCAGCAGCTTGTGGGAGGGGGGTCAGCCCCAGCATTTT. Its translation: CASSLWEGGQPQHF. The chain employs TRBV5-1 and TRBJ1-5, with TRBD1 as a possible D gene (6 bases). Germline V gene data show CDR1 as SGHRS and CDR2 as YFSETQ. This CDR3 comprises 14 residues. V shed 1 base and J shed 6 bases, with 11 bases lying between them.